This TCR beta chain was sequenced for a study of cytomegalovirus exposure and HLA in healthy donors. The V and J ends lost 0 bases and 3 bases, in that order; junction bases with no gene match: 3. CDR1 and CDR2 (germline): MNHEY, SVGAGI. The length of the CDR3 is 15 residues. Study-level results: Previously analyzed data showed that most TCR beta V segments were productive at a frequency of about 87% or about 30%.

With regard to this clone: As yet, its antigen is unknown. The same CDR3 can be traced to other DNA sequences in this sample.

The PCR ran on 60 Vbeta and 13 Jbeta primers. Here immunoSEQ multiplex PCR was the method, and the copy in TCRdb shows in-frame clones only, minus some. The listing contains around 150,000 clones. This TCR derives from a man under 40 in good health and CMV-seronegative. This chain joins TRBV6-5 and TRBJ1-1; 8 bases agree with TRBD1. Sequencing was done on a sample of PBMCs. This CDR3 reads CASSYSDRVDTEAFF. The CDR3 nucleotides read TGTGCCAGCAGTTACTCGGACAGGGTCGACACTGAAGCTTTCTTT.